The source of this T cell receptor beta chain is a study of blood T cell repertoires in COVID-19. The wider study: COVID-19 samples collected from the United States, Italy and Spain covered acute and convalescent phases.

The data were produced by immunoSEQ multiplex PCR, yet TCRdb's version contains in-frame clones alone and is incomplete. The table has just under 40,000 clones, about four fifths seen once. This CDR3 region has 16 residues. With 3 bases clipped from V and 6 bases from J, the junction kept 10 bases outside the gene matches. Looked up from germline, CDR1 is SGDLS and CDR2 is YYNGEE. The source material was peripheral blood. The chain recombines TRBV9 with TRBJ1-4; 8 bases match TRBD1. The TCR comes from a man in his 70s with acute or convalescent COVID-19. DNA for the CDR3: TGTGCCAGCAGCGCTACGTTCGGACAGGGAGATGAAAAACTGTTTTTT. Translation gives CASSATFGQGDEKLFF.